The clone carrying this T cell receptor (beta chain) showed up just a few times. The antigen is unknown. Cells designated naive CD8 were CD45RO-negative and were positively selected for CCR7, with terminally differentiated effector memory CD45RA+ cells excluded. Every donor, a Caucasian adult, lived in Nashville, Tennessee. The data originate from a study of shared clonotypes between healthy human individuals. Study details: Donors had three CD4 naive, three CD4 memory, two CD8 naive and one CD8 memory plate apiece. Study-level results: Lower generation probabilities were found for non-shared clonotypes than for those shared by all four donors.

Sequenced by immunoSEQ multiplex PCR; TCRdb stores in-frame clones only, minus some. The sample consists of about 2 million clones, roughly 94% of them appearing once. The V end lost 4 bases, the J end lost 1 base, and 11 bases lay between the germline ends. Germline CDR1 and CDR2: LGHNA and YNFKEQ. The CDR3 length is 15 residues. The receptor was isolated from a man in his late teens or twenties in good health. The chain combines TRBV4-2 with TRBJ2-4; D gene uncertain. The specimen sequenced was naive CD8+ T cells sorted from blood. The DNA for the CDR3 is TGTGCCAGCAGCCCAGTAGATATTGCCAAAAACATTCAGTACTTC. Translation gives CASSPVDIAKNIQYF.